The clone carrying this T cell receptor (beta chain) was seen only once. The assay was immunoSEQ multiplex PCR, and TCRdb's table has in-frame clones only and misses some. The sample consists of tens of thousands of clones, approximately 89% of them appearing once. The CDR3 sequence is 16 residues long. V was pared by 0 bases and J by 0 bases, with 10 bases between. Per germline, CDR1 ENHRY and CDR2 SYGVKD. This record belongs to a study of OX40 agonist ivuxolimab in advanced cancers. Baseline, cycle 4 day 1, and cycle 7 day 1 were the blood sampling points. V is TRBV10-3 and J is TRBJ2-3; D is uncertain. The sequence was collected from an adult with an advanced solid tumor such as melanoma, head and neck, liver or kidney cancer. Sequencing was performed on CD4+ or CD8+ T cells sorted from blood, taken in a trial of the OX40 agonist ivuxolimab. The CDR3 loop reads CAISESLDPSTDTQYF. DNA of the CDR3: TGTGCCATCAGTGAGTCATTGGACCCAAGCACAGATACGCAGTATTTT.